One and the same sample provided the 5 T cell receptor beta chains below, sequenced in a study of CD8 T cells in ankylosing spondylitis. Whole-study results and caveats: In ankylosing spondylitis blood, a motif of roughly 8 highly homologous TCR beta variants appeared characteristic.

TCRdb passed the 5' RACE reads through MiXCR, listing each CDR3 protein once. Of about 450,000 distinct CDR3 sequences listed, about 25% are singletons. These receptors have no known antigen. The specimen was blood, either unsorted or a sorted T cell fraction (not recorded which). The origin of the receptors is a male donor with ankylosing spondylitis.

In its sample, this clonotype was seen a few times. The gene calls are TRBV9 and TRBJ1-2, with TRBD1 matching over 8 bases. CDR3 length: 14 residues. CDR1 SGDLS and CDR2 YYNGEE come from the germline V gene. V trimming: 0 bases; J trimming: 7 bases; junction bases outside the gene matches: 5. The CDR3 coding sequence is TGTGCCAGCAGCGTAGGGGACAGGAATAGTGGCTACACCTTC. Translated, it gives CASSVGDRNSGYTF.

This clonotype was counted between two and nine times. The V and J genes are TRBV20-1 and TRBJ2-7; 9 bases map to TRBD2. The ends lost 0 bases at V and 2 bases at J; junction bases unmatched: 5. This CDR3 region has 15 residues. Germline assignment: CDR1 DFQATT and CDR2 SNEGSKA (reference sequence). The CDR3 loop reads CSARDGSSGTYEQYF. The CDR3 DNA reads as TGCAGTGCTAGAGATGGGTCTAGCGGGACCTACGAGCAGTACTTC.

V is TRBV18 and J is TRBJ1-2; D is possibly TRBD1 (5 bases). The CDR3 contains 14 residues. V was clipped by 5 bases and J by 0 bases, with 10 bases between them. CDR1 and CDR2 from the germline V gene are KGHSH and LQKENI. The CDR3, as DNA: TGTGCCAGCTCAGAGGGGCAGACTAACTATGGCTACACCTTC. Residues: CASSEGQTNYGYTF.

A few counts support this clonotype. The chain is built from TRBV11-2 and TRBJ2-2; no clear D. From germline, CDR1 is SGHAT and CDR2 FQNNGV. This CDR3 comprises 16 residues. V was trimmed by 0 bases and J by 5 bases, leaving 13 bases between them. Written as DNA, the CDR3 is TGTGCCAGCAGCTTAGATCTCGGAGTCCGGACCGGGGAGCTGTTTTTT. It is translated as CASSLDLGVRTGELFF. Supplemented by reference TRBV11-2 and TRBJ2-2, the full variable domain reads EAGVAQSPRYKIIEKRQSVAFWCNPISGHATLYWYQQILGQGPKLLIQFQNNGVVDDSQLPKDRFSAERLKGVDSTLKIQPAKLEDSAVYLCASSLDLGVRTGELFFGEGSRLTVL.

V is TRBV6-2 or TRBV6-3 and J is TRBJ2-1; weak D call: TRBD1 (8 bases). There are 14 residues in the CDR3. In germline, CDR1 is MNHEY, CDR2 SVGEGT. The V end was cut by 6 bases, the J end by 7 bases, with 16 bases between. The CDR3, as DNA: TGTGCCAGCAGAACAGGGGGGGTTTGGAATGAGCAGTTCTTC. Its protein product is CASRTGGVWNEQFF.